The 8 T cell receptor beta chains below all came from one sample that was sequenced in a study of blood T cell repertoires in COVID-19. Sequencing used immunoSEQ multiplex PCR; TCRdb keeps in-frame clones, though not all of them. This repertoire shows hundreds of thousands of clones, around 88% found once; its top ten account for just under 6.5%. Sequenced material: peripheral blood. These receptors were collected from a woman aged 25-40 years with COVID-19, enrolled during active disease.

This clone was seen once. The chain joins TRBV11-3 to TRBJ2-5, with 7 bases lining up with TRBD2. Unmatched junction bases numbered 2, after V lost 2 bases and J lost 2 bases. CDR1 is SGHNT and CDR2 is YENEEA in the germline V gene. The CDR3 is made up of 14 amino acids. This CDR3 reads CASSLTAGQETQYF. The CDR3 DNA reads TGTGCCAGCAGCTTAACAGCGGGACAAGAGACCCAGTACTTC. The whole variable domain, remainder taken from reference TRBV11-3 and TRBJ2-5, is EAGVVQSPRYKIIEKKQPVAFWCNPISGHNTLYWYLQNLGQGPELLIRYENEEAVDDSQLPKDRFSAERLKGVDSTLKIQPAELGDSAVYLCASSLTAGQETQYFGPGTRLLVL.

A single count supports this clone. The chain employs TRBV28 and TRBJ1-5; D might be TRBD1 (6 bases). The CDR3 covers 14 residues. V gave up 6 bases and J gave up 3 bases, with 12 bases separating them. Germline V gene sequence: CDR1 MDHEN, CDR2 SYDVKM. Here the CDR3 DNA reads TGTGCCAGCAGATCGACAGGTAACAATCAGCCCCAGCATTTT. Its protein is CASRSTGNNQPQHF.

The CDR3 region has the DNA TGTGCCTGGAGTAGACAGATTAATCAGCCCCAGCATTTT. Protein: CAWSRQINQPQHF. The rearrangement joins TRBV30 to TRBJ1-5, with D tentatively TRBD1 (5 bases). The V gene's germline CDR1 is GTSNPN and CDR2 SVGIG (reference sequence). Trimming removed 2 bases at V and 4 bases at J, with 9 bases between. This CDR3 contains 13 residues.

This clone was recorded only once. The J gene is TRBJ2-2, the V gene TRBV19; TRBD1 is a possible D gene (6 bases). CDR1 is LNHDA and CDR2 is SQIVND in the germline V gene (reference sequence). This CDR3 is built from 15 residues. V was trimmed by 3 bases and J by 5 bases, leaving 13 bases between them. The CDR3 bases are TGTGCCAGTAGTATGATCGGACAGCCGACCGGGGAGCTGTTTTTT. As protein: CASSMIGQPTGELFF.

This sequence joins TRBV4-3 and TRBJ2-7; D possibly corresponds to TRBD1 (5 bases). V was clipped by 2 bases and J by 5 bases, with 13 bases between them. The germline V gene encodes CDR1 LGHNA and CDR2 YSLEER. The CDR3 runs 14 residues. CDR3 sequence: CASSQPRQSDEQYF. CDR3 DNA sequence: TGCGCCAGCAGCCAACCGAGACAGAGCGACGAGCAGTACTTC.

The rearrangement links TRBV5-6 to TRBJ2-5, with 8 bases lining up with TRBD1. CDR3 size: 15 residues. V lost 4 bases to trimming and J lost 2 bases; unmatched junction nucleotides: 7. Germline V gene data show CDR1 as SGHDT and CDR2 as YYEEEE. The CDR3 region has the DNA TGTGCCAGCAGCCGGACAGGGACGGAGCAAGAGACCCAGTACTTC. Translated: CASSRTGTEQETQYF.

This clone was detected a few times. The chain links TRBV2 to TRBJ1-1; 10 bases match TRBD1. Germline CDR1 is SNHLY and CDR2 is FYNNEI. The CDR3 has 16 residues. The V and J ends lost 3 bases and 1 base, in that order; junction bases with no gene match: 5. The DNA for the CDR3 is TGTGCCAGCAGTGATGGGACAGGGGTGGAGAACACTGAAGCTTTCTTT. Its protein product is CASSDGTGVENTEAFF.

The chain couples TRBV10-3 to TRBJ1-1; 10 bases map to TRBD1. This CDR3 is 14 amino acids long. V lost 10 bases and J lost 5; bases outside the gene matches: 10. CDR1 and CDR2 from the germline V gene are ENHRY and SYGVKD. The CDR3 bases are TGTGCCACCCAAGACAGGGGGCGGATGACTGAAGCTTTCTTT. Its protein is CATQDRGRMTEAFF.